What follows describes a single TCR beta chain. In the authors' workflow: Amplification of reference gene primers provided the estimated nucleated cell counts. Only in-frame clones appear in the TCRdb table, and some are missing; sequencing was by immunoSEQ multiplex PCR. The V and J calls and clone size come from that table; D and trimming were worked out from the DNA. The table lists about 97,000 clones, roughly 87% of them singletons. This specimen comes from a study of blood T cell repertoires in COVID-19. Seattle-derived patients entered the study during active infection and were followed longitudinally. There are 14 residues in the CDR3. V lost 6 bases to trimming and J lost 4 bases; unmatched junction nucleotides: 4. The germline CDR1 and CDR2 sequences are MNHNY and SVGAGI (reference sequence).

Material for sequencing was peripheral blood. This TCR derives from a woman between 50 and 59 years old with COVID-19, enrolled during active disease. The V gene is TRBV6-6, the J gene TRBJ1-3; 9 bases match TRBD1. As DNA, the CDR3 is TGTGCCAGCAGCACAGGGGGCTTCGGAAACACCATATATTTT. Amino acids: CASSTGGFGNTIYF.